This T cell receptor beta chain appears in the sequencing data of a study of blood T cell repertoires in COVID-19. J was trimmed by 8 bases and V by 3 bases; bases with no gene match: 8. The germline CDR1 and CDR2 sequences are SGDLS and YYNGEE. The CDR3 consists of 15 residues. The protocol was immunoSEQ multiplex PCR, while the TCRdb copy is restricted to in-frame clones and leaves out a portion. Of fewer than 130,000 clones in the sample, roughly 82% were seen once. This clone was counted once. The sequence was collected from a woman aged 55-69 years with acute or convalescent COVID-19. V and J are TRBV9 and TRBJ1-4, with 9 positions matching TRBD1. The sequencing input was peripheral blood. CDR3 bases: TGTGCCAGCAGCGGACCCGGGACAGGGAACGAAAAACTGTTTTTT. Translating it yields CASSGPGTGNEKLFF.